Below, 27 T cell receptor beta chains from the same sample are listed, as sequenced in a study of cytomegalovirus exposure and HLA in healthy donors. The PCR contained 60 Vbeta and 13 Jbeta primers. Method: immunoSEQ multiplex PCR; TCRdb's copy keeps in-frame clones and lacks some. The repertoire table contains around 26,000 clones. Sequences were obtained from PBMCs. The receptors come from a male donor in good health and CMV-seropositive.

About this clone: Sequence at one end of the junction differs from germline and may be a read error. CDR3 bases: TGTGCCGGGAGCCACCTAGCGGGAGGCGCCGATACGCAGTATTTT. It encodes CAGSHLAGGADTQYF. The chain has TRBV30 and TRBJ2-3, with 11 nucleotides matching TRBD2. There are 15 residues in the CDR3. The germline V gene has CDR1 GTSNPN and CDR2 SVGIG (reference sequence).

The chain combines TRBV28 with TRBJ2-7; tentative D call: TRBD2 (6 bases). The germline CDR1 and CDR2 sequences are MDHEN and SYDVKM. Trimming shortened V by 5 bases and J by 4 bases, and 12 bases separated the two germline ends. CDR3 length: 13 residues. CDR3 bases: TGTGCCAGCAGTAGTTTTGGGACTTACGAGCAGTACTTC. It codes for CASSSFGTYEQYF.

The chain has TRBV18 and TRBJ2-2; 12 bases are a match to TRBD1. CDR3 length: 15 residues. The V gene's germline CDR1 is KGHSH and CDR2 LQKENI. J gave up 8 bases and V 3 bases, and 4 bases lay outside the gene matches. The DNA for the CDR3 is TGTGCCAGCTCACCTCCGGGACAGGGGGCTGGGGAGCTGTTTTTT. It codes for CASSPPGQGAGELFF.

The chain employs TRBV14 and TRBJ1-3, with D hard to call. V lost 5 bases, J lost 0 bases, and 20 bases lay in between. CDR3 length: 18 amino acids. Germline CDR1 and CDR2: SGHDN and FVKESK. In DNA form, the CDR3 reads TGTGCCAGCAGCTCTCGACTCATGCCCGGGTACTCTGGAAACACCATATATTTT. Its translation: CASSSRLMPGYSGNTIYF.

The V and J genes are TRBV30 and TRBJ1-5; D not certain. CDR1 and CDR2 (germline): GTSNPN, SVGIG (reference sequence). The V end was cut by 1 base, the J end by 4 bases, with 8 bases between. The CDR3 consists of 13 residues. The CDR3 spells CAWSGGWNQPQHF. CDR3 DNA: TGTGCCTGGAGTGGCGGGTGGAATCAGCCCCAGCATTTT.

The chain joins TRBV30 to TRBJ2-7, with a weak D call TRBD2 (5 bases). This CDR3 has 13 residues. V lost 1 base and J 5 bases, leaving 12 bases between the germline ends. Germline lookup yields CDR1 GTSNPN and CDR2 SVGIG (reference sequence). The chain's CDR3 is CAWSGGLVHEQYF. The CDR3 nucleotides are TGTGCCTGGAGTGGAGGGCTGGTCCACGAGCAGTACTTC.

The J gene is TRBJ2-7, the V gene TRBV5-1; D is perhaps TRBD2 (7 bases). Looked up from germline, CDR1 is SGHRS and CDR2 is YFSETQ. The V end was cut by 4 bases, the J end by 3 bases, with 14 bases between. The CDR3 is 14 residues long. The CDR3 protein is CASSGTKGGYEQYF. CDR3 nucleotide sequence: TGCGCCAGCAGCGGGACTAAAGGGGGCTACGAGCAGTACTTC. The entire variable domain, with the rest obtained from reference TRBV5-1 and TRBJ2-7, is as follows: KAGVTQTPRYLIKTRGQQVTLSCSPISGHRSVSWYQQTPGQGLQFLFEYFSETQRNKGNFPGRFSGRQFSNSRSEMNVSTLELGDSALYLCASSGTKGGYEQYFGPGTRLTVT.

The chain recombines TRBV5-4 with TRBJ1-4, with 8 bases identical to TRBD1. In germline, CDR1 is SGHNT, CDR2 YYREEE (reference sequence). V gave up 4 bases and J gave up 3 bases; unmatched junction bases: 5. The CDR3 spans 15 residues. In DNA, the CDR3 is TGTGCCAGCAGCACTCGGACAGGGCCTAATGAAAAACTGTTTTTT. Translation gives CASSTRTGPNEKLFF.

The chain combines TRBV2 with TRBJ2-6; TRBD2 might be the D (7 bases). CDR3 size: 17 residues. In germline, CDR1 is SNHLY, CDR2 FYNNEI. Trimming cost V 6 bases and J 0 bases, with 15 bases left between them. DNA for the CDR3: TGTGCCAGCAGGAAAGCGGGACACCTCTCTGGGGCCAACGTCCTGACTTTC. Its translation: CASRKAGHLSGANVLTF.

The chain links TRBV30 to TRBJ2-7; TRBD2 aligns across 7 bases. V shed 2 bases, J shed 8 bases, and the junction held 12 bases outside the gene matches. This CDR3 has 14 residues. Germline CDR1 is GTSNPN and CDR2 is SVGIG (reference sequence). The CDR3 protein is CAWSKTSRLSQQYF. The CDR3 DNA is TGTGCCTGGAGTAAGACTAGCAGACTTTCCCAGCAGTACTTC.

The chain employs TRBV30 and TRBJ1-4; possible D gene TRBD1, 5 bases. Germline V gene data show CDR1 as GTSNPN and CDR2 as SVGIG (reference sequence). This CDR3 has 14 amino acids. V was shortened by 2 bases and J by 4 bases, with 11 bases between the two germline ends. In DNA form, the CDR3 reads TGTGCCTGGAGTCAGGGTTGGGGTAATGAAAAACTGTTTTTT. Protein sequence: CAWSQGWGNEKLFF.

Here the CDR3 reads CASSEQGTDTQYF. In DNA, the CDR3 is TGTGCCAGCAGTGAGCAGGGCACAGATACGCAGTATTTT. This rearrangement joins TRBV6-4 to TRBJ2-3; D is unclear. The V gene's germline CDR1 is MRHNA and CDR2 SNTAGT. Trimming shortened V by 3 bases and J by 1 base, and 5 bases separated the two germline ends. This CDR3 is 13 amino acids long.

The CDR3 sequence: CASSSGQGGGEAFF. The CDR3 DNA sequence: TGTGCCAGCAGTTCGGGACAGGGTGGTGGTGAAGCTTTCTTT. This chain uses TRBV28 with TRBJ1-1; 9 bases line up with TRBD1. Trimming cost V 4 bases and J 7 bases; bases outside gene matches: 7. The CDR3 runs to 14 residues. Per germline, CDR1 MDHEN and CDR2 SYDVKM. The whole variable domain, remainder taken from reference TRBV28 and TRBJ1-1, is DVKVTQSSRYLVKRTGEKVFLECVQDMDHENMFWYRQDPGLGLRLIYFSYDVKMKEKGDIPEGYSVSREKKERFSLILESASTNQTSMYLCASSSGQGGGEAFFGQGTRLTVV.

The V gene is TRBV5-1, the J gene TRBJ2-2; D might be TRBD1 (5 bases). Germline V gene lookup returns CDR1 SGHRS and CDR2 YFSETQ. CDR3 length: 14 amino acids. Trimming removed 4 bases at V and 6 bases at J, with 13 bases between. The CDR3, as DNA: TGCGCCAGCAGCGAGAACTCAGGGTCCGGGGAGCTGTTTTTT. The encoded protein is CASSENSGSGELFF.

The chain couples TRBV5-4 to TRBJ1-1; D remains unclear. V was trimmed by 0 bases and J by 11 bases, leaving 11 bases between them. This CDR3 region has 12 residues. CDR1 is SGHNT and CDR2 is YYREEE in the germline V gene (reference sequence). CDR3 sequence (DNA): TGTGCCAGCAGCTTGGCAGGTGGGTCCGCTTTCTTT. Protein sequence: CASSLAGGSAFF.

The rearrangement joins TRBV9 to TRBJ2-1, with 10 positions matching TRBD1. V trimming: 2 bases; J trimming: 13 bases; junction bases outside the gene matches: 3. The CDR3 runs 12 residues. Germline CDR1 reads SGDLS; CDR2 reads YYNGEE. The CDR3: CASSVTGGIQFF. In nucleotides, the CDR3 is TGTGCCAGCAGCGTGACAGGGGGCATACAGTTCTTC.

As DNA, the CDR3 is TGTGCCAGCAGTTTAGTAGCCACTGAAGCTTTCTTT. It is translated as CASSLVATEAFF. This sequence joins TRBV28 and TRBJ1-1; no reliable D call. In germline, CDR1 is MDHEN, CDR2 SYDVKM. The CDR3 is 12 residues long. The V end was cut by 2 bases, the J end by 4 bases, with 5 bases between.

The rearrangement uses TRBV6-5 and TRBJ1-1; D might be TRBD1 (5 bases). Germline CDR1 reads MNHEY; CDR2 reads SVGAGI. Trimming left V 3 bases short and J 3 bases short, with 11 bases between. This CDR3 spans 14 amino acids. CDR3 nucleotide sequence: TGTGCCAGCAGTTATGTTTGGGGGGACACTGAAGCTTTCTTT. Translated: CASSYVWGDTEAFF.

The chain recombines TRBV4-2 with TRBJ1-3, with 8 bases fitting TRBD1. From germline, CDR1 is LGHNA and CDR2 YNFKEQ. V was pared by 3 bases and J by 1 base, with 2 bases of the junction left unmatched. The CDR3 consists of 15 residues. This CDR3 is CASSQRTGSGNTIYF. CDR3 DNA: TGTGCCAGCAGCCAGAGGACAGGGTCTGGAAACACCATATATTTT.

The chain carries TRBV5-1 and TRBJ1-1, with no clear D. The V and J ends lost 2 bases and 3 bases respectively, with 8 bases between them. Germline-derived CDR1 and CDR2 are SGHRS and YFSETQ. The CDR3 has 13 residues. This CDR3 reads CASSLREDTEAFF. The CDR3, as DNA: TGCGCCAGCAGCTTACGGGAGGACACTGAAGCTTTCTTT.

The chain couples TRBV7-9 to TRBJ2-7, with 7 positions matching TRBD1. Germline CDR1 and CDR2: SEHNR and FQNEAQ (reference sequence). CDR3 length: 15 residues. Losses at the gene ends were 4 bases for V and 1 base for J; bases not matched to a gene: 7. The CDR3 DNA follows: TGTGCCAGCAGCTCTAGAGAGGGGGCTTCCTACGAGCAGTACTTC. Amino acid sequence: CASSSREGASYEQYF.

The V and J genes are TRBV5-1 and TRBJ1-2; tentative D call: TRBD1 (5 bases). The CDR3 totals 15 residues. V was shortened by 5 bases and J by 4 bases, with 18 bases between the two germline ends. In germline, CDR1 is SGHRS, CDR2 YFSETQ. The CDR3 sequence: CASSTGEGLIYGYTF. The CDR3 nucleotides read TGCGCCAGCAGTACGGGGGAGGGACTTATCTATGGCTACACCTTC. The full variable domain, its missing parts supplied by reference TRBV5-1 and TRBJ1-2, is KAGVTQTPRYLIKTRGQQVTLSCSPISGHRSVSWYQQTPGQGLQFLFEYFSETQRNKGNFPGRFSGRQFSNSRSEMNVSTLELGDSALYLCASSTGEGLIYGYTFGSGTRLTVV.

The chain is built from TRBV25-1 and TRBJ1-4; 8 bases are shared with TRBD1. Germline V gives CDR1 MGHDK, CDR2 SYGVNS. The CDR3 is 15 residues long. V lost 5 bases, J lost 3 bases, and 5 bases stayed unmatched. The CDR3 here is CASSRTGGSNEKLFF. The CDR3 DNA is TGTGCCAGCAGTAGAACAGGGGGTTCTAATGAAAAACTGTTTTTT.

This chain joins TRBV11-2 and TRBJ2-5; maybe TRBD2 (7 bases). CDR3 size: 15 residues. Germline lookup yields CDR1 SGHAT and CDR2 FQNNGV. Trimming stripped 3 bases from V and 4 bases from J, with 15 bases between. The CDR3, as DNA: TGTGCCAGCAGCTTCCCCAGGGGAGGGGGAGAGACCCAGTACTTC. It encodes CASSFPRGGGETQYF. The whole variable domain, remainder taken from reference TRBV11-2 and TRBJ2-5, is EAGVAQSPRYKIIEKRQSVAFWCNPISGHATLYWYQQILGQGPKLLIQFQNNGVVDDSQLPKDRFSAERLKGVDSTLKIQPAKLEDSAVYLCASSFPRGGGETQYFGPGTRLLVL.

The chain uses TRBV4-1 and TRBJ1-1; weak D call: TRBD1 (5 bases). Per the germline V gene, CDR1 is MGHRA and CDR2 is YSYEKL. The CDR3 consists of 16 residues. V gave up 0 bases and J gave up 6 bases, with 17 bases separating them. The CDR3 DNA sequence: TGCGCCAGCAGCCAAGATCTTGGACACCAGACCGCTGAAGCTTTCTTT. This gives the protein CASSQDLGHQTAEAFF.

The V gene is TRBV19, the J gene TRBJ1-5; D unresolved. The CDR3 covers 15 residues. Trimming removed 1 base at V and 0 bases at J, with 7 bases between. CDR1 and CDR2 (germline): LNHDA, SQIVND (reference sequence). The CDR3 sequence: CASSIGQYSNQPQHF. The CDR3 bases are TGTGCCAGTAGTATAGGGCAGTATAGCAATCAGCCCCAGCATTTT. Full variable domain (rest looked up from reference TRBV19 and TRBJ1-5): DGGITQSPKYLFRKEGQNVTLSCEQNLNHDAMYWYRQDPGQGLRLIYYSQIVNDFQKGDIAEGYSVSREKKESFPLTVTSAQKNPTAFYLCASSIGQYSNQPQHFGDGTRLSIL.

The chain has TRBV4-1 and TRBJ2-3; D might be TRBD2 (6 bases). Germline loops: CDR1 MGHRA, CDR2 YSYEKL. The CDR3 covers 18 residues. Trimming took 3 bases from V and 2 from J, leaving 21 bases between them. The CDR3 bases are TGCGCCAGCAGCCATCTCGGAGCGACTAGACGGTACACAGATACGCAGTATTTT. Encoded protein: CASSHLGATRRYTDTQYF.